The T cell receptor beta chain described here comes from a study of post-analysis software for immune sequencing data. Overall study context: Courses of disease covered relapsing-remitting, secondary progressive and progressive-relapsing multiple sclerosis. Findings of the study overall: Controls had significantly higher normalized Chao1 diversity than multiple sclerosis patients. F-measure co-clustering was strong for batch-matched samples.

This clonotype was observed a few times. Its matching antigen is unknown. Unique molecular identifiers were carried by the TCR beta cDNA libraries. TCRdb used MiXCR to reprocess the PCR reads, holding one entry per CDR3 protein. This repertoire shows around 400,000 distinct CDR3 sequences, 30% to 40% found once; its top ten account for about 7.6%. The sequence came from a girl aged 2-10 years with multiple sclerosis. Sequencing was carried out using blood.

The CDR3 protein is CASSLAAPLAGANVLTF. CDR3 DNA: TGTGCCAGCAGCTTAGCGGCCCCTCTAGCTGGGGCCAACGTCCTGACTTTC. The chain has TRBV7-2 and TRBJ2-6; no definite D call. There are 17 residues in the CDR3. V lost 0 bases, J lost 2 bases, and 11 bases lay in between. Looked up from germline, CDR1 is SGHTA and CDR2 is FQGNSA.